The present entry profiles one TCR beta chain with its context. The sample comes from a study of T cells in localized non-small cell lung cancer. The CDR3 loop spans 14 amino acids. CDR1 and CDR2 from the germline V gene are SGHVS and FQNEAQ. V lost 1 base to trimming and J lost 2 bases, with 9 bases between them. Sequenced by immunoSEQ multiplex PCR; TCRdb stores in-frame clones only, minus some. The repertoire holds tens of thousands of clones, with roughly 94% as singletons. Sample: peripheral blood, taken before any cancer treatment. The V gene is TRBV7-8, the J gene TRBJ2-7, with D unresolved. This TCR came from a woman between 40 and 69 years old with stage I lung adenocarcinoma. The CDR3 is CASSLVGKTYEQYF. CDR3 DNA sequence: TGTGCCAGCAGCTTAGTCGGTAAAACCTACGAGCAGTACTTC.